The clone carrying this TCR beta chain was picked up a small number of times. The target antigen is unknown. This CDR3 is built from 16 residues. Between the trimmed V and J ends, which lost 3 bases and 3 bases, there was a span of 18 bases. CDR1 LNHDA and CDR2 SQIVND come from the germline V gene (reference sequence). The data were obtained in a study of T cells in Graves' hyperthyroidism and ophthalmopathy. Findings and limits, study-wide: Blood samples included most of the expanded thyroid clonotypes exceeding 0.001.

RNA transcripts served as the template for amplifying TCR beta CDR3 regions. Carried out on the TCR CDR3, a first-round RT-PCR used the HTBI primer set. Via MiXCR, TCRdb re-called the multiplex PCR reads, giving one row per CDR3 protein. The data show about 420,000 distinct CDR3 sequences, with 15% to 19% seen just once and roughly 8% held by the top ten. Uncontrolled infection, other autoimmune disease, pregnancy or lactation excluded patients. Extraction of PBMCs used under 13 ml of fresh peripheral blood. This receptor was identified in a woman between 18 and 29 years old with Graves' hyperthyroidism. The chain couples TRBV19 to TRBJ2-7; possibly TRBD1 for D (5 bases). The sample consisted of blood. The CDR3 protein is CASSMAGPSPYYEQYF. CDR3 nucleotide sequence: TGTGCCAGTAGTATGGCAGGGCCCTCCCCGTACTACGAGCAGTACTTC.